The present T cell receptor beta chain was sequenced within a study of identical twins. Regarding the study as a whole: It was possible that invariant MAIT and iNKT cells partly confounded the zero-insertion analyses.

To note about this clonotype: Its target is unknown.

Unique molecular identifiers were present on the cDNA, and a universal primer site came from template switching. TCRdb used MiXCR to reprocess the 5' RACE reads, holding one entry per CDR3 protein. The table includes 430,000 or so distinct CDR3 sequences, about 24% detected once. This sample was also put to use in a study of T cells expressing NK-cell markers. From that report: With an anti-gamma-delta TCR antibody, sorting in several experiments was kept to alpha-beta TCR T cells. Topping the CD3+CD56-NKG2C+ fraction as well were these clonotypes, in several donors.

The receptor was isolated from a woman aged 18-29 years in good health. Sequencing used CD4+ T cells sorted from blood.

CDR3 in amino acids: CSARDRSGRFYNEQFF. CDR3 DNA sequence: TGCAGTGCTAGAGATAGGAGCGGGAGGTTCTACAATGAGCAGTTCTTC. J is TRBJ2-1 and V is TRBV20-1, with 9 bases that match TRBD2. With 0 bases clipped from V and 3 bases from J, the junction kept 6 bases outside the gene matches. Looked up from germline, CDR1 is DFQATT and CDR2 is SNEGSKA (reference sequence). The CDR3 is made up of 16 amino acids.